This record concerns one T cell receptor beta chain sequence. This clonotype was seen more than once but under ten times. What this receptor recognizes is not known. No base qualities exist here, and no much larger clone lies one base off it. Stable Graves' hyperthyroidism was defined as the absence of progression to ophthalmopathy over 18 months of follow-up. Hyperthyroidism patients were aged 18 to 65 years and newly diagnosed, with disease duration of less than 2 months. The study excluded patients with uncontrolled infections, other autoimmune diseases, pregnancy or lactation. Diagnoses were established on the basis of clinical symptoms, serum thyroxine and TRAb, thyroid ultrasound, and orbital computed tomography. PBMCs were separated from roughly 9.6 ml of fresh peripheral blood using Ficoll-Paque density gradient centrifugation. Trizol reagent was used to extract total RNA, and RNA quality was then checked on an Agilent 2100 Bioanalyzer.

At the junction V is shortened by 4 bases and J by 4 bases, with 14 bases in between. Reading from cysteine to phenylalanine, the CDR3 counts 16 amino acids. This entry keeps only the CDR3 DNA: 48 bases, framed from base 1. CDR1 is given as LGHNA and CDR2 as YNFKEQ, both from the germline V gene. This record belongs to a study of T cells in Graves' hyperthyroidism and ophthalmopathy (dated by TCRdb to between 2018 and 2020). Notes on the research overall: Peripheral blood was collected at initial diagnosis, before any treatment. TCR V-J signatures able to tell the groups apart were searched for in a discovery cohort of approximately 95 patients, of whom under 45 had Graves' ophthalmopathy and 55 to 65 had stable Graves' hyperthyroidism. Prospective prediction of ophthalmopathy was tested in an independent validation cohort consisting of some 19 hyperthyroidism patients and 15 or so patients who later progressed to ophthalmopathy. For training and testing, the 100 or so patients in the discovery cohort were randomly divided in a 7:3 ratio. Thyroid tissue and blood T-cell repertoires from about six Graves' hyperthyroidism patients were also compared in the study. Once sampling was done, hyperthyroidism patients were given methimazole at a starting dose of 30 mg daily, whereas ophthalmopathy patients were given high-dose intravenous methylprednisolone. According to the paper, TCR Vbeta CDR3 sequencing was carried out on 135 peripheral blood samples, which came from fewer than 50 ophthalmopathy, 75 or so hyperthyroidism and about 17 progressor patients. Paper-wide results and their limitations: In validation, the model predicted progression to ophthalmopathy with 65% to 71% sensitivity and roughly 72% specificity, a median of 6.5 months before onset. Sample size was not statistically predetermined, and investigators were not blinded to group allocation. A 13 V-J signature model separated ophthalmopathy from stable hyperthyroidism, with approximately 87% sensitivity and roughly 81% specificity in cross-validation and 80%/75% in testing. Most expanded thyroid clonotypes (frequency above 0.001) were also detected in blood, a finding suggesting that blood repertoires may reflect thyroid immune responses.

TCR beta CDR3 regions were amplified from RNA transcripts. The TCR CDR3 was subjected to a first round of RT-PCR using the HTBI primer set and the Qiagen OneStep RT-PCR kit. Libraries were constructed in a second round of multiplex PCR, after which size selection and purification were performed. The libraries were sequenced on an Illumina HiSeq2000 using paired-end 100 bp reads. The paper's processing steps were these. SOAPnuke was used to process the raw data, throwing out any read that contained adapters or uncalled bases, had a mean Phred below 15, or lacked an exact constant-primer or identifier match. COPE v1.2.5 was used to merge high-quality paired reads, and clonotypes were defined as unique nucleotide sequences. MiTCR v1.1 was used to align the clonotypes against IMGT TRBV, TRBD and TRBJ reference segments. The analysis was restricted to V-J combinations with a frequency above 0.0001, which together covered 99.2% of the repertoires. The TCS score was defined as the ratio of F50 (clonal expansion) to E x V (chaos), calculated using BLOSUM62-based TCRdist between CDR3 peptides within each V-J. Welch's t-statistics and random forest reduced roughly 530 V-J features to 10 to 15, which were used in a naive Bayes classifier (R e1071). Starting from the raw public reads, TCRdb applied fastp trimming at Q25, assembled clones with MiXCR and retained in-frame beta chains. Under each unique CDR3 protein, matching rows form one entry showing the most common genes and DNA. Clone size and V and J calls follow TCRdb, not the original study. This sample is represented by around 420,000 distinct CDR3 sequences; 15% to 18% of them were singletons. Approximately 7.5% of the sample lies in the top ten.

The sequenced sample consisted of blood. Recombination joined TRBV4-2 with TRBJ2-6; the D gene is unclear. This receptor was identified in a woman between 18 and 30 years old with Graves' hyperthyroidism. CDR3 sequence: CASSRMIFGGANVLTF. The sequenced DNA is TGTGCCAGCAGCCGGATGATATTCGGGGGGGCCAACGTCCTGACTTTC.